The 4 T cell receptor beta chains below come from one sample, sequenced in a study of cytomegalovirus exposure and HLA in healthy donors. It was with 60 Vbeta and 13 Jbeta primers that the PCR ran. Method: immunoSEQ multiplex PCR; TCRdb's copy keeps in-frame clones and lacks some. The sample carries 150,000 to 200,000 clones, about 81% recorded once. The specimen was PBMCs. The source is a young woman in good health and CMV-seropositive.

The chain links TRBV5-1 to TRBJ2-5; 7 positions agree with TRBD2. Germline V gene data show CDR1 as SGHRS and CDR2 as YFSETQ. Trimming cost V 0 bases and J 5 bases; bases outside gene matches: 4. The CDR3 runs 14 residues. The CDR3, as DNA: TGCGCCAGCAGCTTGGGTCGGGGAGGGGAGACCCAGTACTTC. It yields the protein CASSLGRGGETQYF.

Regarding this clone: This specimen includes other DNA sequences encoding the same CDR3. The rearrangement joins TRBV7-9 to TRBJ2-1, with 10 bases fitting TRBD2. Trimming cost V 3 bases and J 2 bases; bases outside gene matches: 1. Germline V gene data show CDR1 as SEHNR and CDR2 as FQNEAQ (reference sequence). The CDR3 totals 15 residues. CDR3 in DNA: TGTGCCAGCAGCTTGAGCGGGGGGGCCTACAATGAGCAGTTCTTC. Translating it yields CASSLSGGAYNEQFF.

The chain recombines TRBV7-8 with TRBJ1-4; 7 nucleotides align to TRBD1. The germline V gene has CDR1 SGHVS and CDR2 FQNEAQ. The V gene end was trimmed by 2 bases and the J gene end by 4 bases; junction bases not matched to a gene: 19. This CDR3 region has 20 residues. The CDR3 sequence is CASSLKPAVTGRKVNEKLFF. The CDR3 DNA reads TGTGCCAGCAGCTTAAAGCCGGCTGTGACAGGGAGAAAAGTTAATGAAAAACTGTTTTTT.

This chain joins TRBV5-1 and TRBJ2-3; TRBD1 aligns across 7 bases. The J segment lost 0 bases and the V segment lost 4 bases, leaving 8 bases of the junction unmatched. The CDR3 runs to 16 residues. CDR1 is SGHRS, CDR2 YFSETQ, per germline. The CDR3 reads CASSIEGQLSTDTQYF. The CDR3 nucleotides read TGCGCCAGCAGCATCGAGGGACAGCTCAGCACAGATACGCAGTATTTT.